The rows below give T cell receptor beta chains drawn from one sample of a study of T-cell memory formation after mild COVID-19. TCRdb itself ran the 5' RACE reads through MiXCR, one entry per CDR3 protein. The table records hundreds of thousands of distinct CDR3 sequences, approximately 8% of them present only once. The sequenced material came from PBMCs or a T cell subset sorted from them (not recorded which). The source is a man aged 18 to 29 who had mild COVID-19 (a few samples of this study predate the infection). Cell type and time point are not known. CDR3s include the opening cysteine and the closing phenylalanine or tryptophan. D genes are given only for firm matches. A clone size is listed for some rows: how often the clone was seen (once, few, many), or a class if it is expanded.

clone_size,d_call,v_call,j_call,cdr3_aa,cdr3_nt
-,-,TRBV4-1,TRBJ2-7,CASSQDPLGYPYEQYF,TGCGCCAGCAGCCAAGATCCTCTTGGGTACCCCTACGAGCAGTACTTC
few,-,TRBV7-9,TRBJ1-5,CASSLSTYSNQPQHF,TGTGCCAGCAGCTTGTCTACCTATAGCAATCAGCCCCAGCATTTT
many,-,TRBV6-1,TRBJ2-3,CASRVRVSTDTQYF,TGTGCCAGCAGGGTCCGGGTCAGCACAGATACGCAGTATTTT
-,TRBD1,TRBV3-1,TRBJ2-7,CATQRQGTYEQYF,TGTGCCACCCAGAGACAGGGGACCTACGAGCAGTACTTC
few,TRBD2,TRBV7-9,TRBJ2-6,CASSPRGGLDSGANVLTF,TGTGCCAGCAGCCCCCGGGGGGGGTTGGACTCTGGGGCCAACGTCCTGACTTTC
-,TRBD2,TRBV20-1,TRBJ2-5,CSARALGGTIGKTQYF,TGCAGTGCTAGAGCCCTCGGGGGGACGATAGGGAAGACCCAGTACTTC
many,-,TRBV3-1,TRBJ1-1,CASSQDQGSEAFF,TGTGCCAGCAGCCAAGATCAGGGATCTGAAGCTTTCTTT
-,-,TRBV11-2,TRBJ2-1,CASSLDLRLLVYNEQFF,TGTGCCAGCAGCTTAGATTTGAGACTACTGGTGTACAATGAGCAGTTCTTC
-,-,TRBV10-3,TRBJ2-2,CANRQGRDTGELFF,TGTGCCAACCGGCAGGGAAGGGACACCGGGGAGCTGTTTTTT
-,TRBD1,TRBV24-1,TRBJ1-6,CATQPGTANSPLHF,TGTGCCACCCAGCCCGGGACAGCGAATTCACCCCTCCACTTT
many,TRBD2,TRBV6-2/TRBV6-3,TRBJ2-1,CASSYTGSGGNEQFF,TGTGCCAGCAGTTACACCGGTAGCGGGGGTAATGAGCAGTTCTTC
few,TRBD2,TRBV9,TRBJ2-2,CASSDERGMAGELFF,TGTGCCAGCAGCGACGAGCGGGGGATGGCCGGGGAGCTGTTTTTT
few,-,TRBV7-2,TRBJ2-4,CASSPRGRGYLAKNIQYF,TGTGCCAGCAGCCCAAGAGGGCGGGGCTATCTAGCCAAAAACATTCAGTACTTC
many,-,TRBV7-8,TRBJ1-6,CASSGTGGTAPHF,TGTGCCAGCAGCGGGACCGGAGGTACGGCCCCCCACTTT
many,TRBD1,TRBV4-3,TRBJ1-5,CASRAGRDRDDQPQHF,TGCGCCAGCAGGGCGGGGCGAGACAGGGATGACCAGCCCCAGCATTTT